What follows is one T cell receptor beta chain and its context. There are a few counts of this clone. Its antigen remains undetermined. The record has no base qualities; no much larger clone is one base away. These data belong to a study of cytomegalovirus exposure and HLA in healthy donors (dated by TCRdb to 2016 to 2017). In terms of the full investigation: An earlier analysis of some 620 of the donors reported 276 Gb of sequence data and around 100 million unique TCR beta sequences obtained from around 170 million T cells. Roughly 300 gigabases of sequencing data and approximately 80 million unique TCR sequences were included in an early release covering roughly 700 HLA-typed donors. Among the roughly 400 genotyped donors, approximately 82% belonged to the genetic ancestry cluster associated with self-reported Caucasian donors. The study aimed to test whether signatures of past pathogen exposure could be identified by cataloging public T cell receptors. The study profiled the T cell repertoires of hundreds of subjects by immunosequencing and related them to cytomegalovirus serostatus. A separate validation cohort of roughly 130 different subjects was used in addition to the roughly 620-subject first cohort. The study combined high-throughput TCR immunosequencing, statistical association of individual TCRs with disease status, and machine learning to predict cytomegalovirus infection status. To study patterns of TCR occurrence, a later analysis re-analyzed previously published TCR beta repertoires from 550 to 800 donors and added high-resolution HLA genotyping. In the later analysis, no new phenotypic data were used to find candidate immune exposures; instead, reliance was placed on TCR beta sequences and their occurrence across donors. An earlier analysis of around 540 of the donors applied high-throughput TCR beta sequencing to assess whether each TCR beta V gene segment acted as functional or pseudogenic. Alongside the repertoire data, information on donor age, sex, ethnicity and CMV serostatus was compiled. Genome-wide SNP genotypes for about 65% of the 666 donors were used in a later genetic analysis, which treated that subset as a discovery cohort. All discovery cohort repertoires had been generated using a single sequencing platform. HLA typing covered class I and class II loci at four-digit resolution. The number of typed donors differed by locus: about 620-630 for A, B, C, DRB1 and DQB1; 500 to 550 for DQA1; around 610 for DPA1; and roughly 470 for DPB1. A handful of DR-DQ haplotypes were handled as single units for association and clustering because linkage in the cohort was strong. Across about 370 genotyped donors of the cohort, an average of 235,054 unique TCR beta nucleotide sequences per donor were sequenced, and approximately 17% of those sequences were non-productive.

The cohort comprised 666 healthy bone marrow donors. At the time of sampling, every cohort member was nominally healthy, though immune exposures that went unrecorded were likely present. The donor tested CMV seronegative, placing the donor among the 300 to 450 seronegative members of the cohort. A peripheral blood sample was provided by each donor, and peripheral blood mononuclear cells were used for TCR beta sequencing. The Qiagen DNeasy Blood Extraction Kit was used to extract genomic DNA from the blood cell samples. Study-wide findings and limitations: A later genetic analysis associated a missense DCLRE1C variant with V-gene and J-gene trimming of TCR beta chains, and an independent cohort replicated the association. Because some donors lacked HLA typing at each locus, the association tests relied only on the typed subset. A cluster of highly shared sequence variants was judged likely to be a technical artifact of the sequencing pipeline. In a later analysis, the rate of TCR association differed among HLA loci, with DRB1 alleles having the most associated TCRs and HLA-C alleles having the fewest. CMV serostatus was the only immune exposure information available for the cohort. A later genetic analysis reported fewer N-insertions in productive TCRs among donors in an Asian-associated ancestry cluster than the roughly 620-donor mean. Presence/absence analyses assumed roughly uniform sequencing depth across donors, an assumption that may not hold. In vitro tests confirmed that three of the cytomegalovirus-associated TCR beta chains recognize cytomegalovirus antigens. Broadly in line with IMGT annotations, most TCR beta V segments showed up in productive rearrangements about 87% or about 30% of the time in an earlier analysis of 587 of the donors. In a later analysis, HLA-associated TCR beta chains showed more clonal expansion and lower generation probabilities than non-associated chains that were equally common. Several of the top co-occurrence clusters appeared to be linked to parvovirus B19, influenza, CMV and Epstein-Barr virus, according to a later analysis. A total of fewer than 200 TCR beta chains were listed by the study as associated with cytomegalovirus. A further reported finding was that TCR beta sequences accurately predicted the HLA-A and HLA-B alleles for most subjects in the first cohort. The authors suggested that the approach could potentially be generalized to other disease states and immunological phenotypes. Only TCR beta chains were sequenced in this cohort, and the absence of alpha or paired-chain data limited detectable features. A later analysis associated 16,951 TCR beta sequences with specific HLA alleles at a false discovery rate of 0.05. Because the 87-base-pair reads could not distinguish some IMGT-functional V segments, including TRBV6-2 and TRBV6-3, those segments were excluded. While some public TCRs were present in many individuals, most TCR sequences turned up only very rarely across donors. Correlated functional status among segregating V segments might reflect linkage disequilibrium, but an unknown experimental factor could not be ruled out. Seventeen rarely observed V segments, including chromosome 9 orphons, were excluded from the earlier analysis of a few hundred of the donors because counts were too low. Assigning TCR associations to individual alleles was difficult when HLA alleles, especially DR and DQ, strongly co-occurred. In both the original and validation cohorts, the classifier was reported to diagnose cytomegalovirus status with high specificity and sensitivity. A later analysis found that most CMV-associated TCR beta chains appeared HLA-restricted, with HLA associations seemingly driven largely by CMV exposure.

The library was made by the immunoSEQ multiplex PCR assay. A mixture of 60 forward primers for TCR Vbeta segments and 13 reverse primers for TCR Jbeta segments was used in the multiplex PCR. The CDR3 region of rearranged TCR beta genes was amplified from genomic DNA by a multiplex PCR assay. The Illumina HiSeq System was used to sequence the amplified TCR beta libraries as 87-base-pair reads. The source study handled its data this way. In a later analysis, tens of millions of unique TCR beta chains were counted across the 650 to 750 repertoires, and around 11 million of these chains were shared by at least two donors. Raw reads were error-corrected and collapsed into unique sequences by a nearest-neighbor algorithm in which closely related sequences were merged to remove PCR and sequencing errors. Alignment of CDR3 sequences to IMGT reference sequences was used to assign V, D and J gene segments. For a sequence to be retained, a match of at least six nucleotides was required to both a V gene segment and a J gene segment. Rearrangements were classified as productive when the CDR3 lacked stop codons and remained in frame with V and J, and all other rearrangements were classified as non-productive. Following IMGT convention, CDR3 was defined as the stretch from the second conserved V-encoded cysteine up to the conserved J-encoded phenylalanine. The earlier analysis of more than 450 of the donors excluded sequences that lacked an unambiguous match to a single V gene segment. In an earlier analysis of a few hundred of the donors, V segments were called functional above 56.7% productive rearrangements and were called segregating when the between-donor standard deviation exceeded 5%. A statistical classification framework was built to diagnose cytomegalovirus status from the catalog of TCR beta chain sequences. V and J gene assignment, in a later analysis, came from comparing TCR nucleotide sequences with IMGT/GENE-DB human TR gene sequences. In a later analysis, CDR3 sequences and most-parsimonious VDJ recombination scenarios were assigned using the TCRdist pipeline. In a later analysis, each TCR beta chain was defined by its CDR3 amino acid sequence together with its V-gene family, and reads lacking a unique V-gene family were excluded. As a way to deal with suspected cross-contamination and a sequencing artifact, a later analysis dropped 450 to 700 nucleotide sequences that were highly shared and had low generation probability. A later analysis calculated a clonal expansion index for each public chain from normalized within-repertoire ranks of inferred template counts. In a later analysis, generation probabilities were computed with a VDJ recombination model fitted to out-of-frame rearrangements, and the resulting probabilities were checked against IGoR. Hypergeometric tests were used in a later analysis to score TCR-TCR, TCR-HLA and TCR-CMV co-occurrence, with a repertoire-size bias correction applied to the TCR pairs. In a later analysis, false discovery rates were estimated by permuting HLA or CMV assignments 20 times. In a later analysis, co-occurring TCRs were grouped using DBSCAN, with TCRdist sequence similarity added in when clustering inside HLA-allele-positive subsets. For co-occurrence clustering, repertoires with fewer than 30,000 or more than 120,000 public chains were excluded, along with 5 or 6 repertoires with anomalous nucleotide sharing. TCRdb stores this immuneACCESS table with in-frame sequences only. Part of the clones is absent; in the studies checked, under half of the shortfall reflects unresolved V genes, and no reason is known for the rest. D and trimming come from the DNA, and the V and J calls and clone size come from that table. The sample table contains roughly 160,000 clones; only one count was recorded for around 68% of them. Approximately 1.5% of the sample is held by the ten biggest clonotypes.

Taken from cysteine to phenylalanine, the CDR3 has 18 residues. Here the CDR3 DNA is all that survives: 54 bases in frame from base 1. V and J are truncated by 0 bases and 0 bases respectively, leaving an intervening sequence of 13 bases. For CDR1 and CDR2, the germline V gene lists SGHRS and YFSETQ. The origin of this receptor is a girl between 5 and 17 years old in good health and CMV-seronegative. The sequence is built from TRBV5-1 and TRBJ1-6; no D gene is confidently identified. Sequencing used PBMCs. The CDR3 protein: CASSLVEAGSSYNSPLHF. The nucleotide sequence reads as follows: TGCGCCAGCAGCTTGGTGGAGGCAGGCAGCTCCTATAATTCACCCCTCCACTTT.